A selection of T cell receptor beta chains follows, all from one sample in a study of T-cell reconstitution after alpha-beta-depleted transplantation in children. TCRdb redid the calling of the PCR reads with MiXCR, one entry per CDR3 protein. Among 400,000 to 500,000 distinct CDR3 sequences listed, 11% were seen once. The sequences come from PBMCs from the stem cell graft donor, collected from the stem cell graft. Receptors originate from a human donor who donated a stem cell graft to a child with acute myeloid leukemia. Both conserved end residues are part of each CDR3. A D gene is named only where the DNA matches it firmly. Rows may omit the clone size; those that give it use once, few, many or a size class.

clone_size d_call j_call v_call cdr3_aa
. . TRBJ1-5 TRBV6-5 CASSYFGGGGSNQPQHF
many . TRBJ1-5 TRBV29-1 CSVEEGGGQPQHF
once . TRBJ2-4 TRBV5-1 CVSSLGSGDDKNIQYF
few . TRBJ2-3 TRBV2 CASSETGTITDTQYF
many . TRBJ2-5 TRBV5-1 CASSSLSGNQETQYF
few TRBD1 TRBJ1-5 TRBV12-3/TRBV12-4 CASSRDRGRPQPQHF
. . TRBJ2-3 TRBV18 CASSPLSGTGDMDTQYF
. TRBD2 TRBJ2-5 TRBV20-1 CSARGGDLKETQYF
. TRBD2 TRBJ2-1 TRBV20-1 CSAKTSGDYNEQFF
. . TRBJ2-2 TRBV9 CASSVAHQGRELFF
few TRBD1 TRBJ2-5 TRBV5-1 CASSLRPTTGGKKETQYF
. TRBD1 TRBJ2-5 TRBV6-5 CASSYEGQVSLGETQYF
many TRBD1 TRBJ2-3 TRBV5-1 CASSRGQDYTDTQYF
many . TRBJ2-3 TRBV5-1 CASSLDDGGYTDTQYF
. . TRBJ2-3 TRBV4-1 CASSQGNTGFADTQYF
many TRBD2 TRBJ2-5 TRBV5-6 CASSPGFGLAEETQYF
few . TRBJ1-5 TRBV11-2 CASSSEEIRHSNQPQHF
few TRBD1 TRBJ2-7 TRBV27 CASSLGGQYYEQYF
. . TRBJ2-1 TRBV24-1 CATSESRQDNEQFF
. . TRBJ2-3 TRBV27 CASSSSTGTVTITDTRYF
. TRBD1 TRBJ2-7 TRBV11-2 CASSLSLGTGLYEQYF
many . TRBJ2-3 TRBV24-1 CATSDPPTDTQYF
. . TRBJ2-3 TRBV5-1 CASSVQGFDTDTQYF
. . TRBJ1-2 TRBV5-1 CASSLEQGEGYTF
few . TRBJ2-1 TRBV20-1 CSARDSQYNEQFF
many . TRBJ2-7 TRBV2 CASSRTFEQYF
. . TRBJ1-4 TRBV20-1 CSAGRDEKLFF
many TRBD1 TRBJ1-2 TRBV5-1 CASSRGTGNNYGYTF
. TRBD1 TRBJ2-7 TRBV6-5 CASSYTGGSHEQYF
many TRBD1 TRBJ1-2 TRBV5-1 CASSFNTGEDGYTF
few . TRBJ1-2 TRBV7-2 CASSLDVGIGYGYTF
. TRBD2 TRBJ2-1 TRBV20-1 CSALPLSGGYNEQFF
. TRBD1 TRBJ2-5 TRBV7-6 CASSLVPPGQGETQYF
. TRBD2 TRBJ2-1 TRBV7-2 CASSLIVSSGNNEQFF
few TRBD1 TRBJ2-2 TRBV5-1 CASSTTGGSGELFF
. TRBD1 TRBJ2-7 TRBV4-1 CASSQAPVGQGVNEQYF
. . TRBJ2-5 TRBV4-2 CASSQEDIGETQYF
. . TRBJ2-7 TRBV7-8 CASSSSGLIRGEGYEQYF
few . TRBJ1-1 TRBV5-1 CASSRQANTEAFF
. . TRBJ2-1 TRBV4-2 CASSQEASSYNEQFF
. . TRBJ1-2 TRBV19 CASSRPGGSYGYTF
. . TRBJ2-1 TRBV10-3 CAISDAGFSYNEQFF
. TRBD2 TRBJ2-5 TRBV28 CASRPGLAGSQYF
. . TRBJ1-2 TRBV5-1 CASSLADPFSYGYTF
. . TRBJ2-1 TRBV4-2 CASSPNTGQYNEQFF
. . TRBJ1-5 TRBV25-1 CASSESSHSNQPQHF
. . TRBJ2-3 TRBV4-1 CASSQDGGDTDTQYF
few . TRBJ2-5 TRBV20-1 CSARRTRWETQYF
. . TRBJ2-1 TRBV5-6 CASSLTSGAPPNEQFF
few . TRBJ1-4 TRBV20-1 CSASQGFNEKLFF
few TRBD2 TRBJ2-1 TRBV11-2 CASRGGGAVYEQFF
few . TRBJ2-2 TRBV6-1 CASRTEHTGELFF
few TRBD1 TRBJ2-3 TRBV29-1 CSVRQGPTDTQYF
many . TRBJ1-2 TRBV10-3 CAISDLGGEHGYTF
. . TRBJ1-1 TRBV6-1 CASRPPGKDTEAFF